The 13 T cell receptor beta chains below all came from one sample that was sequenced in a study of identical twins (dated by TCRdb to the mid-2010s). Library preparation employed 5' RACE. Sequencing used an Illumina HiSeq 2000. TCRdb ran its own pipeline on the public reads, namely fastp trimming at Q25 and MiXCR clone calling, and kept in-frame beta chains. Rows with a matching CDR3 protein are joined into one entry that keeps the most common DNA and genes. The sample profile shows hundreds of thousands of distinct CDR3 sequences; roughly 6.2% of them were found once. The ten largest make up 1.5% to 2% of the sample. Input material: naive T cells sorted from blood. The cell subset or site label, as the study defines it: cells isolated with a human naive T-cell isolation kit. Source of these receptors: a man aged 18 to 30 in good health.

J is TRBJ2-5 and V is TRBV20-1; D unresolved. CDR3 size: 14 residues. Germline CDR1 DFQATT, CDR2 SNEGSKA (reference sequence). With 4 bases removed from V and 3 bases from J, the gap between germline ends came to 15 bases. Here the CDR3 reads CSATHSVEEETQYF. CDR3 bases: TGCAGTGCTACGCACAGTGTGGAAGAAGAGACCCAGTACTTC.

This clonotype has just a few counts. V gene TRBV12-3 or TRBV12-4 combines with J gene TRBJ2-5, with 7 bases fitting TRBD1. V gave up 7 bases and J gave up 2 bases; unmatched junction bases: 7. The CDR3 covers 14 residues. The CDR3 loop is CASTNWGQQETQYF. CDR3 DNA: TGTGCCAGCACCAATTGGGGACAGCAAGAGACCCAGTACTTC.

The rearrangement uses TRBV14 and TRBJ2-1, with D possibly being TRBD2 (6 bases). CDR3 size: 15 residues. Germline V CDR1 and CDR2: SGHDN, FVKESK. V was clipped by 3 bases and J by 7 bases, with 16 bases between them. The CDR3 here is CASSHSVGGSNEQFF. The CDR3, as DNA: TGTGCCAGCAGCCATTCGGTGGGAGGTTCTAATGAGCAGTTCTTC.

V and J are TRBV7-7 and TRBJ2-3; no definite D call. V lost 1 base and J lost 0, with 11 bases in between. Germline CDR1 SSHAT, CDR2 FNYEAQ (reference sequence). This CDR3 comprises 16 residues. The CDR3 nucleotides are TGTGCCAGCAGCTTAGTTTGGGATACTAGCACAGATACGCAGTATTTT. This translates into CASSLVWDTSTDTQYF.

This chain uses TRBV12-3 or TRBV12-4 with TRBJ2-3, with D unclear. The V end lost 3 bases, the J end lost 5 bases, and 15 bases lay between the germline ends. This CDR3 spans 15 amino acids. This chain's CDR3 is CASSLVSLGKDTQYF. The CDR3 coding sequence is TGTGCCAGCAGTTTGGTCTCCCTGGGTAAAGATACGCAGTATTTT.

This clonotype has more than one count but fewer than ten. The chain has TRBV11-3 and TRBJ2-1, with 11 bases lining up with TRBD2. The CDR3 totals 17 residues. Germline lookup yields CDR1 SGHNT and CDR2 YENEEA. J was trimmed by 5 bases and V by 1 base; bases with no gene match: 7. CDR3 in amino acids: CASSLGSRLAGNNEQFF. The CDR3 nucleotides are TGTGCCAGCAGCTTAGGGTCGCGACTAGCGGGAAACAATGAGCAGTTCTTC.

This clonotype has only a few counts. The chain links TRBV19 to TRBJ2-1; D remains unclear. The CDR3 length is 13 residues. Between the trimmed V and J ends, which lost 1 base and 4 bases, there was a span of 5 bases. Germline lookup yields CDR1 LNHDA and CDR2 SQIVND (reference sequence). CDR3 nucleotide sequence: TGTGCCAGTAGTATAGCCCTTTACAATGAGCAGTTCTTC. Encoded protein: CASSIALYNEQFF.

The V call is TRBV2, the J call TRBJ1-4, with 7 bases aligning to TRBD1. There are 15 residues in the CDR3. The V segment lost 6 bases and the J segment 5 bases; nucleotides outside the gene matches: 9. Germline CDR1 reads SNHLY; CDR2 reads FYNNEI. CDR3 loop: CASSFTGTANEKLFF. The CDR3, as DNA: TGTGCCAGCAGCTTTACCGGGACAGCGAATGAAAAACTGTTTTTT.

In the case of this clonotype: Since a much larger clone is just one base distant, this may be a read error. Lacking the conserved final phenylalanine or tryptophan, this CDR3 likely reflects a read error. V and J are TRBV6-2 or TRBV6-3 and TRBJ2-1; 11 bases are shared with TRBD2. The germline V gene encodes CDR1 MNHEY and CDR2 SVGEGT. This CDR3 contains 19 residues. Trimming at V came to 6 bases and at J to 0 bases, leaving 13 bases not matched to a gene. The CDR3 is CASSHASGRTPSSYNEQFI. The CDR3 DNA is TGTGCCAGCAGCCACGCTAGCGGGAGGACCCCGAGCTCCTACAATGAGCAGTTCATC.

This clonotype was detected ten times or more. This chain uses TRBV27 with TRBJ2-7; D remains ambiguous. The germline V and J ends were trimmed by 5 bases and 0 bases, with 11 bases remaining between them. This CDR3 is built from 14 residues. The germline V gene has CDR1 MNHEY and CDR2 SMNVEV (reference sequence). The CDR3 sequence: CASSPTQYSYEQYV. In nucleotides, the CDR3 is TGTGCCAGCAGTCCCACCCAATACTCCTACGAGCAGTACGTC.

The rearrangement joins TRBV2 to TRBJ2-7, with a tentative D call TRBD1 (6 bases). Germline loops: CDR1 SNHLY, CDR2 FYNNEI. The CDR3 runs 13 residues. Deletions cut 3 bases from V and 5 bases from J, with 11 bases between. The CDR3 DNA reads as TGTGCCAGCAGTGACGACAGGCGACACGAGCAGTACTTC. Its translation is CASSDDRRHEQYF.

This clonotype was observed at least ten times. V and J are TRBV20-1 and TRBJ1-1, with TRBD1 as a possible D gene (5 bases). V lost 0 bases to trimming and J lost 0 bases, with 8 bases between them. The CDR3 is 14 residues long. Germline V gene sequence: CDR1 DFQATT, CDR2 SNEGSKA (reference sequence). The CDR3 coding sequence is TGCAGTGCTAGAGATGGGGCGGTGAACACTGAAGCTTTCTTT. Protein: CSARDGAVNTEAFF.

This clonotype was observed many times. The chain combines TRBV29-1 with TRBJ2-7, with 8 positions matching TRBD2. This CDR3 has 12 amino acids. V dropped 5 bases and J dropped 6; count of bases not matched to a gene: 6. Germline V lookup: CDR1 SQVTM, CDR2 ANQGSEA. The CDR3 nucleotides are TGCAGCGTTAGAGGACTAGCACCCGAGCAGTACTTC. Its protein is CSVRGLAPEQYF.